This record covers a single T cell receptor (beta chain). Method: immunoSEQ multiplex PCR; TCRdb's copy keeps in-frame clones and lacks some. This table has about 230,000 clones, 85% to 90% appearing once. Looked up from germline, CDR1 is SGHDN and CDR2 is FVKESK. Trimming took off 0 bases at V and 7 bases at J, with 18 bases between the two ends. The CDR3 is 16 residues long. The data originate from a study of blood T cell repertoires in COVID-19. Sequenced sample: peripheral blood. This TCR derives from a man aged 45 to 65 with COVID-19, enrolled during active disease. The chain couples TRBV14 to TRBJ1-1; a possible D gene is TRBD1 (6 bases). Here the CDR3 DNA reads TGTGCCAGCAGCCAAGACCTTACAGGGTTTGGCGGTGAAGCTTTCTTT. This sequence encodes CASSQDLTGFGGEAFF.